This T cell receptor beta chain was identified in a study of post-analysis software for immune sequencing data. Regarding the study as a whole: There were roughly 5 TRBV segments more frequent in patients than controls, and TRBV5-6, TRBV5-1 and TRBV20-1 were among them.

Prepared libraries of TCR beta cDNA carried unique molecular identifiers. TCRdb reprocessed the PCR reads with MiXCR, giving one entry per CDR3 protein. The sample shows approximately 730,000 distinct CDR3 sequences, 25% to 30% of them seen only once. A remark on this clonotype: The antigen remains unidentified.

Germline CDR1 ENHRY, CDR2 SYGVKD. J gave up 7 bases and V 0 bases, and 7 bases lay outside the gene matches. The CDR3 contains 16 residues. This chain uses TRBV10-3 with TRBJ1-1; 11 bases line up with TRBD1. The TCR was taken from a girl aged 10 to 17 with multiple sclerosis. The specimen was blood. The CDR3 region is CAISESRDRGAFEAFF. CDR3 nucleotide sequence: TGTGCCATCAGTGAGTCGAGGGACAGGGGGGCCTTTGAAGCTTTCTTT.